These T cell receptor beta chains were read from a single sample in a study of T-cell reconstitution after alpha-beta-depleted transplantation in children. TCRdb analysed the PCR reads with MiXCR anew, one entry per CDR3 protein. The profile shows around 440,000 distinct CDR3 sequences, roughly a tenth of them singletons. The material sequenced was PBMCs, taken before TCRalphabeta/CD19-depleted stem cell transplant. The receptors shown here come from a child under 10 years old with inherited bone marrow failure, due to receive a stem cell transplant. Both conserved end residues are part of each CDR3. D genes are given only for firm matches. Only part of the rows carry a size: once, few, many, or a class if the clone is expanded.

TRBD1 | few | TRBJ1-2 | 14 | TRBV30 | CAWNGQAWNYGYTF | TGTGCCTGGAACGGACAGGCCTGGAACTATGGCTACACCTTC
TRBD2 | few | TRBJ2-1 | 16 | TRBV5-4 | CASSPNPSGSYNEQFF | TGTGCCAGCAGCCCGAACCCTAGCGGGAGTTACAATGAGCAGTTCTTC
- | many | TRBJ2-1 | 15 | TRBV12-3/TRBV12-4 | CASSSRLYSYNEQFF | TGTGCCAGCAGTTCTCGGTTATACTCCTACAATGAGCAGTTCTTC
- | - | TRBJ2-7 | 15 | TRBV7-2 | CASSLVGGPLDGQYF | TGTGCCAGCAGCTTAGTTGGGGGGCCCCTCGACGGGCAGTACTTC
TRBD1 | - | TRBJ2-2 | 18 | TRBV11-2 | CASSPIRGDRVHTGELFF | TGTGCCAGCAGCCCTATTAGAGGGGACAGGGTCCACACCGGGGAGCTGTTTTTT
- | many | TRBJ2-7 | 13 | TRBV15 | CATSSADTYEQYF | TGTGCCACCAGCAGCGCCGACACCTACGAGCAGTACTTC
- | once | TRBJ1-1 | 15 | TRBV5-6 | CASSWGPGGNTEAFF | TGTGCCAGCAGCTGGGGTCCGGGAGGGAACACTGAAGCTTTCTTT
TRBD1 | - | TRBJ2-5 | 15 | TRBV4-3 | CASSQVWDRGETQYF | TGCGCCAGCAGCCAAGTGTGGGACAGGGGTGAGACCCAGTACTTC
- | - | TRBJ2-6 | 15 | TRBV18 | CASSPTWSGANVLTF | TGTGCCAGCTCACCTACTTGGTCTGGGGCCAACGTCCTGACTTTC
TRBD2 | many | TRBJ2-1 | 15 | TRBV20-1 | CSARSGTSGYNEQFF | TGCAGTGCTAGGAGTGGGACTAGCGGGTACAATGAGCAGTTCTTC
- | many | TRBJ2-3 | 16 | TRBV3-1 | CASSLRDWVGTDTQYF | TGTGCCAGCAGCCTGAGAGATTGGGTCGGGACAGATACGCAGTATTTT
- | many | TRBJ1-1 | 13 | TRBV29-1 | CSVLTGRNTEAFF | TGCAGCGTTCTAACGGGACGGAACACTGAAGCTTTCTTT
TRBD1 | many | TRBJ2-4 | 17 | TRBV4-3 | CASSQDGLTGGEDIQYF | TGCGCCAGCAGCCAAGATGGTTTGACAGGGGGCGAAGACATTCAGTACTTC
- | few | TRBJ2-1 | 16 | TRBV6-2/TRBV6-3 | CASSWTSPRSYNEQFF | TGTGCCAGCAGTTGGACCTCCCCCCGCTCCTACAATGAGCAGTTCTTC
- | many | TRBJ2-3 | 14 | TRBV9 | CASSVGGSQGGQYF | TGTGCCAGCAGCGTAGGGGGATCGCAGGGTGGGCAGTATTTT
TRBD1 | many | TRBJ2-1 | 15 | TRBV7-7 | CASSPGQGSYNEQFF | TGTGCTAGCAGCCCGGGACAGGGGTCGTACAATGAGCAGTTCTTC
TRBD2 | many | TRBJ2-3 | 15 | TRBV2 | CASAPLAGPTDTQYF | TGTGCCAGCGCCCCGTTAGCGGGCCCTACAGATACGCAGTATTTT
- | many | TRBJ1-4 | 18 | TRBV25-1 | CASSEYSPRVGTNEKLFF | TGTGCCAGCAGTGAATATAGTCCCAGGGTGGGGACTAATGAAAAACTGTTTTTT
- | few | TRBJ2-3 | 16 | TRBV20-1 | CSASLIRGGHTDTQYF | TGCAGTGCTAGCCTGATTCGCGGCGGGCACACAGATACGCAGTATTTT
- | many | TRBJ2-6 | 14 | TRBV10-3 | CAISDQAGANVLTF | TGTGCCATCAGTGATCAGGCTGGGGCCAACGTCCTGACTTTC
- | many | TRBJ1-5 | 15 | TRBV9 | CASSGEGLVSQPQHF | TGTGCCAGCAGCGGGGAGGGTTTGGTCTCTCAGCCCCAGCATTTT
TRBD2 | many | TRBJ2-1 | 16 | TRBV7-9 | CASIEVGLAVNNEQFF | TGTGCCAGCATCGAAGTAGGACTAGCGGTAAACAATGAGCAGTTCTTC
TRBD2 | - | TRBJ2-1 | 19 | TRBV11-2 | CASSLRILREGRGINEQFF | TGTGCCAGCAGCTTACGTATCTTGAGGGAGGGCCGTGGAATCAATGAGCAGTTCTTC
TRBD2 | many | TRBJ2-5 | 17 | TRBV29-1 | CSAVPLLLAGPQETQYF | TGCAGCGCCGTTCCCCTTTTACTAGCGGGGCCCCAAGAGACCCAGTACTTC
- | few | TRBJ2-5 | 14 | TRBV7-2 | CASSSMKGEETQYF | TGTGCCAGCAGCTCGATGAAGGGGGAGGAGACCCAGTACTTC
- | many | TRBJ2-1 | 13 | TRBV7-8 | CASSSYGPNEQFF | TGTGCCAGCAGCTCCTATGGGCCCAATGAGCAGTTCTTC
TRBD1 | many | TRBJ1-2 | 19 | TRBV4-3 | CASSQDGVGIGTANYGYTF | TGCGCCAGCAGCCAAGATGGGGTGGGGATCGGGACAGCTAACTATGGCTACACCTTC
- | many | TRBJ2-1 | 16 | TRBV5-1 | CASSFWLTSSYNEQFF | TGCGCCAGCAGCTTCTGGCTTACAAGCTCCTACAATGAGCAGTTCTTC
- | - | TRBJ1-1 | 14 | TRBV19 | CASSIAGVGTEAFF | TGTGCCAGTAGTATAGCAGGCGTGGGCACTGAAGCTTTCTTT
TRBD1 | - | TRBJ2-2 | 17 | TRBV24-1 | CATSDLTGAQNTGELFF | TGTGCCACCAGTGACCTGACAGGGGCCCAGAACACCGGGGAGCTGTTTTTT
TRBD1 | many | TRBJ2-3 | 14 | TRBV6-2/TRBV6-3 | CASFEQGARDTQYF | TGTGCCAGCTTCGAACAGGGGGCAAGAGATACGCAGTATTTT
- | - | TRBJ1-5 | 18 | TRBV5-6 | CASSFYRALSAHNQPQHF | TGTGCCAGCAGCTTCTACAGGGCGCTCTCGGCCCACAATCAGCCCCAGCATTTT
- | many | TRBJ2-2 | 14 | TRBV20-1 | CSVPGTRTTGELFF | TGCAGTGTCCCCGGGACAAGGACCACCGGGGAGCTGTTTTTT
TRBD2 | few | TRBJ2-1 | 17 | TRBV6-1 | CASSRRRLAGDGGEQFF | TGTGCCAGCAGCCGAAGACGACTAGCGGGAGATGGGGGTGAGCAGTTCTTC
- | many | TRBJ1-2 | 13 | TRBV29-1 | CSVEDRGDYGYTF | TGCAGCGTTGAAGACAGGGGCGACTATGGCTACACCTTC
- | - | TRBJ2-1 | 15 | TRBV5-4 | CASSPMGREYNEQFF | TGTGCCAGCAGCCCCATGGGGCGGGAATACAATGAGCAGTTCTTC
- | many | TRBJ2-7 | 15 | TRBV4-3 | CASSQQPSYSYEQYF | TGCGCCAGCAGCCAGCAGCCGTCCTACTCCTACGAGCAGTACTTC
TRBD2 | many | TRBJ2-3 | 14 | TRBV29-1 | CSVEGLAVTDTQYF | TGCAGCGTTGAAGGACTAGCGGTCACAGATACGCAGTATTTT
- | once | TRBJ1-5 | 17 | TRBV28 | CASSLGPGTGGSQPQHF | TGTGCCAGCAGTTTAGGACCGGGGACGGGTGGCAGTCAGCCCCAGCATTTT
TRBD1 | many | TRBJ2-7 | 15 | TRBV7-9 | CASSPGSGGLDEQYF | TGTGCCAGCAGCCCTGGATCAGGGGGCCTCGACGAGCAGTACTTC
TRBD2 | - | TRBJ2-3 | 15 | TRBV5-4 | CASSFVASGGDTQYF | TGTGCCAGCAGCTTCGTGGCTAGCGGGGGGGATACGCAGTATTTT
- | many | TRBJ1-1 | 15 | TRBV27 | CASSLSASLNTEAFF | TGTGCCAGCAGTTTAAGCGCCAGCTTAAACACTGAAGCTTTCTTT
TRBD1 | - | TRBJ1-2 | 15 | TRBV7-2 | CASSLIEQGVYGYTF | TGTGCCAGCAGCTTAATCGAACAGGGGGTCTATGGCTACACCTTC
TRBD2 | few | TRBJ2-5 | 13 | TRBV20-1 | CSAGGGAGETQYF | TGCAGTGCTGGGGGAGGGGCGGGGGAGACCCAGTACTTC
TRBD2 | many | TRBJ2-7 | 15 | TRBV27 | CASSWSGGSSYEQYF | TGTGCCAGCAGTTGGAGCGGGGGTTCCTCCTACGAGCAGTACTTC
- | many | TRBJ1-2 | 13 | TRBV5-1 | CASSLARAEGYTF | TGCGCCAGCAGCTTGGCGCGGGCAGAGGGCTACACCTTC
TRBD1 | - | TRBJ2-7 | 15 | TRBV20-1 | CSGTERGQGENEQYF | TGCAGTGGGACGGAGAGGGGACAGGGGGAGAACGAGCAGTACTTC
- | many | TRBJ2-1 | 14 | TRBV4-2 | CASSQEVASVEQFF | TGTGCCAGCAGCCAAGAGGTGGCTAGCGTTGAGCAGTTCTTC
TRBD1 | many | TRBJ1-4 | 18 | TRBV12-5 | CASGIPGTGGEVWGKLFF | TGTGCTAGTGGTATTCCCGGGACAGGGGGCGAAGTGTGGGGAAAACTGTTTTTT
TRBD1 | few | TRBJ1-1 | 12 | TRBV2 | CARNRGRTEAFF | TGTGCCAGAAACAGGGGGCGCACTGAAGCTTTCTTT
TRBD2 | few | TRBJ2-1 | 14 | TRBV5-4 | CASAQASGSGEQFF | TGTGCCAGCGCGCAGGCTAGCGGGAGTGGTGAGCAGTTCTTC
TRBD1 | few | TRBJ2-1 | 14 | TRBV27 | CASSRDRGFNEQFF | TGTGCCAGCTCCCGGGACAGGGGGTTCAATGAGCAGTTCTTC
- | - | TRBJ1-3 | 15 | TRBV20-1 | CSARDRRASGNTIYF | TGCAGTGCTAGAGATCGCCGAGCCTCTGGAAACACCATATATTTT
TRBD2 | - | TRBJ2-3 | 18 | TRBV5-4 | CASSFGPGLAGVSDTQYF | TGTGCCAGCAGCTTCGGTCCGGGACTAGCGGGAGTTTCAGATACGCAGTATTTT
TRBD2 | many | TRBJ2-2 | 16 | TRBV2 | CASSEVGGGNTGELFF | TGTGCCAGCAGTGAAGTCGGCGGGGGGAACACCGGGGAGCTGTTTTTT
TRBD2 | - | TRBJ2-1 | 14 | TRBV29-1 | CSVELVGGLNEQFF | TGCAGCGTTGAGCTAGTGGGAGGGCTGAATGAGCAGTTCTTC
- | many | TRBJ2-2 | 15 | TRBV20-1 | CSARDPGTATGELFF | TGCAGTGCTAGAGACCCCGGGACTGCCACCGGGGAGCTGTTTTTT